These T cell receptor beta chains were read from a single sample in a study of regulatory T cells in long-lasting Graves disease. TCRdb fed the multiplex PCR reads into MiXCR, producing one record per CDR3 protein. This sample carries 440,000 or so distinct CDR3 sequences, 16% of them seen once, and the ten largest clones take about 11%. The same sample was also studied in work on T cells in Graves' hyperthyroidism and ophthalmopathy.

Sequencing was performed on peripheral blood mononuclear cells (PBMCs), taken at new diagnosis, from a patient treated with antithyroid drugs. These receptors all come from a woman aged 25-40 years with Graves disease. CDR3s include the opening cysteine and the closing phenylalanine or tryptophan. D genes are given only for firm matches. Clone size is given for some rows only: seen once, a few or many times, or a class if the clone is expanded.

J,D,size,V,CDR3,DNA
TRBJ2-1,TRBD2,.,TRBV19,CASSPRSSGAYNEQFF,TGTGCCAGTAGTCCTCGATCCAGCGGGGCCTACAATGAGCAGTTCTTC
TRBJ2-1,TRBD2,many,TRBV6-2/TRBV6-3,CASSYGRRELGNEQFF,TGTGCCAGCAGTTATGGTCGGCGGGAGCTCGGCAATGAGCAGTTCTTC
TRBJ2-7,TRBD2,few,TRBV29-1,CSVHRPTSGSYEQYF,TGCAGCGTCCACCGGCCTACTAGCGGCTCCTACGAGCAGTACTTC
TRBJ1-1,.,many,TRBV5-6,CASSGSREAFF,TGTGCCAGCAGCGGATCCCGCGAAGCTTTCTTT
TRBJ2-1,.,many,TRBV20-1,CSARAAGLVNEQFF,TGCAGTGCTAGAGCTGCGGGTTTGGTCAATGAGCAGTTCTTC
TRBJ1-4,.,.,TRBV2,CASSESFRELFF,TGTGCCAGCAGTGAAAGTTTTCGGGAACTGTTTTTT
TRBJ1-3,.,few,TRBV19,CASTRTFGNTIYF,TGTGCCAGCACCAGGACTTTTGGAAACACCATATATTTT
TRBJ2-2,.,many,TRBV3-1,CASSLSDVRPSGELFF,TGTGCCAGCAGCCTCTCTGACGTTCGACCGAGCGGGGAGCTGTTTTTT
TRBJ2-7,.,many,TRBV7-9,CASSLGNRDVGPGDF,TGTGCCAGCAGCTTGGGGAACCGGGACGTTGGGCCCGGCGACTTC
TRBJ1-2,.,.,TRBV20-1,CSAGGEYYGYTF,TGCAGTGCAGGGGGGGAGTACTATGGCTACACCTTC
TRBJ1-6,.,.,TRBV10-3,CAISEQANSPLHF,TGTGCCATCAGTGAACAAGCTAATTCACCCCTCCACTTT
TRBJ2-1,TRBD2,.,TRBV19,CASSMREGLFANEQFF,TGTGCCAGTAGTATGCGGGAGGGCCTGTTCGCGAATGAGCAGTTCTTC
TRBJ2-7,TRBD1,few,TRBV13,CASSVGRAGGFYEQYF,TGTGCCAGCAGCGTCGGTCGGGCAGGGGGTTTCTACGAGCAGTACTTC
TRBJ2-3,.,.,TRBV28,CASRLLGRADAQYF,TGTGCCAGCAGACTCCTCGGTAGGGCAGATGCGCAGTATTTT
TRBJ1-1,.,many,TRBV18,CASSPLSPGRNTEAFF,TGTGCCAGCTCACCACTCTCGCCGGGTCGGAACACTGAAGCTTTCTTT
TRBJ2-5,TRBD1,many,TRBV27,CASSLSWTGVGETQYF,TGTGCCAGCAGTTTATCGTGGACAGGGGTGGGGGAGACCCAGTACTTC
TRBJ2-1,.,.,TRBV6-2/TRBV6-3,CASSRPSHSSYNEQFF,TGTGCCAGCAGTCGTCCGAGCCACAGCTCCTACAATGAGCAGTTCTTC
TRBJ2-2,.,.,TRBV20-1,CSATALASTGELFF,TGCAGTGCCACGGCACTAGCTAGCACCGGGGAGCTGTTTTTT
TRBJ2-7,.,many,TRBV20-1,CSAPLTSSTYEQYF,TGCAGTGCACCATTAACCAGTTCAACCTACGAGCAGTACTTC
TRBJ2-3,TRBD2,many,TRBV12-3/TRBV12-4,CASSFDAGEIRSDTQYF,TGTGCCAGCAGTTTTGATGCGGGAGAAATTAGGTCAGATACGCAGTATTTT
TRBJ2-3,TRBD2,few,TRBV7-2,CASSPQAGGSDTQYF,TGTGCCAGCAGCCCCCAAGCGGGAGGGTCAGATACGCAGTATTTT
TRBJ2-5,TRBD1,few,TRBV3-1,CASSHYEDRSLQETQYF,TGTGCCAGCAGCCACTATGAGGACAGGTCGCTCCAAGAGACCCAGTACTTC